The clone carrying this T cell receptor (beta chain) was counted only a few times. Its target is unknown. Clones were sequenced by immunoSEQ multiplex PCR, and TCRdb holds only the in-frame ones, with some missing. This repertoire shows about 980,000 clones, 76% found once; its top ten account for about 1.5%. The study separated CD4+ cells into CD45RA+ naive and CD45RA-negative memory subsets. The sample is drawn from a study of shared clonotypes between healthy human individuals. Study observations and caveats: Researchers found naive subsets generally carried larger estimated richness than memory subsets.

The V end was cut by 3 bases, the J end by 3 bases, with 9 bases between. Germline CDR1 is SGDLS and CDR2 is YYNGEE. There are 13 residues in the CDR3. This receptor was identified in a young man in good health. V gene TRBV9 combines with J gene TRBJ1-1; D may be TRBD1 (5 bases). Sequencing used memory CD4+ T cells sorted from blood. As to subset: CD45RA-negative fraction. The chain's CDR3 is CASSGGPDTEAFF. The DNA for the CDR3 is TGTGCCAGCAGCGGGGGCCCGGACACTGAAGCTTTCTTT.